These T cell receptor beta chains were read from a single sample in a study of long-term antiretroviral therapy in people with HIV. Assay: immunoSEQ multiplex PCR; the TCRdb copy retains only in-frame clones and omits some. The repertoire consists of some 31,000 clones, with around 97% occurring once and the leading ten covering 1.9%. This sample comprised unsorted PBMCs, obtained 7.6 years after starting antiretroviral therapy. The source of these receptors is a man in his thirties or forties with HIV. Both conserved end residues are part of each CDR3. The D gene is left open where the match is weak. Size is omitted from some rows. Given values are once, few, many or a class for expanded clones.

TRBJ2-1	TRBD2	TRBV7-9	-	CASSSPSPLAGGPHEQFF	TGTGCCAGCAGCTCACCATCGCCACTAGCGGGGGGGCCCCATGAGCAGTTCTTC
TRBJ2-2	TRBD1	TRBV15	-	CATSRIGQANTGELFF	TGTGCCACCAGCAGAATCGGACAGGCGAACACCGGGGAGCTGTTTTTT
TRBJ2-6	-	TRBV19	-	CASKPSGANVLTF	TGTGCCAGTAAGCCCTCTGGGGCCAACGTCCTGACTTTC
TRBJ1-5	-	TRBV27	-	CASSRDGSNQPQHF	TGTGCCAGCAGTCGGGACGGGAGCAATCAGCCCCAGCATTTT
TRBJ2-7	-	TRBV4-2	-	CASSQERQGWYEQYF	TGTGCCAGCAGCCAAGAACGGCAGGGCTGGTACGAGCAGTACTTC
TRBJ2-2	-	TRBV30	-	CAWKQGNGELFF	TGTGCCTGGAAACAGGGCAACGGGGAGCTGTTTTTT
TRBJ2-7	TRBD1	TRBV4-1	-	CASSQVGPGQGHYEQYF	TGCGCCAGCAGCCAAGTGGGGCCGGGACAGGGCCACTACGAGCAGTACTTC
TRBJ1-5	-	TRBV18	-	CASSLGDGNQPQHF	TGTGCCAGCTCACTTGGGGATGGCAATCAGCCCCAGCATTTT
TRBJ2-1	TRBD1	TRBV4-1	-	CASSLRDSYNEQFF	TGCGCCAGCAGCTTACGGGACAGTTACAATGAGCAGTTCTTC
TRBJ2-5	TRBD1	TRBV19	-	CASSIPDRGFQTQYF	TGTGCCAGTAGTATACCGGACAGGGGGTTTCAGACCCAGTACTTC
TRBJ2-3	TRBD2	TRBV29-1	-	CSRSGSATDTQYF	TGCAGCCGTAGCGGGAGTGCCACAGATACGCAGTATTTT
TRBJ2-4	-	TRBV4-3	-	CASSQGPPGRAKNIQYF	TGCGCCAGCAGCCAAGGCCCCCCAGGGAGAGCCAAAAACATTCAGTACTTC
TRBJ1-5	TRBD1	TRBV4-1	-	CASSQESGQADQPQHF	TGCGCCAGCAGCCAAGAATCGGGACAGGCAGATCAGCCCCAGCATTTT
TRBJ2-1	TRBD2	TRBV6-6	-	CASSSGGGAANEQFF	TGTGCCAGCAGTTCCGGCGGGGGGGCCGCGAATGAGCAGTTCTTC
TRBJ1-5	TRBD1	TRBV5-4	-	CASSLGTGGQPQHF	TGTGCCAGCAGCTTGGGGACAGGCGGTCAGCCCCAGCATTTT
TRBJ1-1	-	TRBV7-2	-	CASGPLGTEAFF	TGTGCCAGCGGTCCCTTGGGCACTGAAGCTTTCTTT
TRBJ1-2	-	TRBV19	-	CASSVDDYGYTF	TGTGCCAGTAGTGTGGACGACTATGGCTACACCTTC
TRBJ2-4	-	TRBV6-1	-	CASSEGAAPIQYF	TGTGCCAGCAGTGAGGGGGCCGCCCCCATTCAGTACTTC
TRBJ1-2	-	TRBV9	-	CASSASREYGYTF	TGTGCCAGCAGCGCCTCCAGGGAGTATGGCTACACCTTC
TRBJ2-5	-	TRBV10-3	-	CAISATEGETQYF	TGTGCCATCAGTGCTACGGAGGGGGAGACCCAGTACTTC
TRBJ2-3	-	TRBV14	-	CASSTLRGATSTDTQYF	TGTGCCAGCAGCACGCTTCGGGGGGCGACGAGCACAGATACGCAGTATTTT
TRBJ1-5	-	TRBV12-5	-	CASGFNLNQPQHF	TGTGCTAGTGGTTTCAATCTTAATCAGCCCCAGCATTTT
TRBJ1-1	-	TRBV18	-	CASSPGPEAFF	TGTGCCAGCTCACCAGGGCCTGAAGCTTTCTTT
TRBJ2-5	-	TRBV10-3	-	CAISEEGDGTQYF	TGTGCCATCAGTGAGGAAGGGGACGGGACCCAGTACTTC
TRBJ1-1	-	TRBV4-2	-	CASSHPGAEAFF	TGTGCCAGCAGCCACCCCGGGGCTGAAGCTTTCTTT
TRBJ1-3	-	TRBV2	once	CATRGINTIYF	TGTGCCACCCGGGGTATCAACACCATATATTTT
TRBJ1-2	-	TRBV11-2	-	CASSPRGDYGYTF	TGTGCCAGCAGCCCCCGAGGGGACTATGGCTACACCTTC
TRBJ2-1	-	TRBV2	-	CASSEALLDRNSNEQFF	TGTGCCAGCAGTGAAGCGCTTCTTGACAGGAACTCCAATGAGCAGTTCTTC
TRBJ2-5	-	TRBV5-6	-	CASSSTHRVQETQYF	TGTGCCAGCAGCTCGACCCACAGGGTCCAAGAGACCCAGTACTTC
TRBJ1-3	-	TRBV27	-	CASSLRGGRSGQGLGNTIYF	TGTGCCAGCAGTTTACGGGGCGGTCGCTCGGGCCAGGGTCTTGGAAACACCATATATTTT
TRBJ1-2	-	TRBV29-1	-	CSGDRDTDAGYTF	TGCAGCGGGGACCGGGACACGGACGCGGGCTACACCTTC
TRBJ2-7	-	TRBV29-1	-	CSVVGGWSYEQYF	TGCAGCGTTGTTGGCGGTTGGTCCTACGAGCAGTACTTC
TRBJ2-5	-	TRBV5-4	-	CASSPEARAATQYF	TGTGCCAGCAGCCCGGAGGCTAGAGCGGCGACCCAGTACTTC
TRBJ2-1	-	TRBV2	-	CASSAGLNNEQFF	TGTGCCAGCAGTGCGGGACTTAACAATGAGCAGTTCTTC
TRBJ2-2	TRBD1	TRBV7-7	-	CASSRSGTGASGELFF	TGTGCTAGCAGCCGATCCGGGACAGGGGCCTCCGGGGAGCTGTTTTTT
TRBJ2-7	TRBD2	TRBV19	-	CASSKIWASGRDEQYF	TGTGCCAGTAGTAAAATATGGGCTAGCGGGAGGGACGAGCAGTACTTC